The rows below give T cell receptor beta chains drawn from one sample of a study of shared clonotypes between healthy human individuals. Libraries were prepared by immunoSEQ multiplex PCR; TCRdb keeps only in-frame clonotypes and omits some of them. The sample yields over 2 million clones, 90% to 95% seen once. The source material was naive CD4+ T cells sorted from blood. These receptors were obtained from a man younger than 35 in good health. Each CDR3 is given with its conserved first and last residue. The order of the fields is J gene, V gene, clone size, D gene, CDR3 protein, CDR3 DNA. A D gene is named only where the DNA matches it firmly. Not every row has a clone size; where given, it reads once, few, many or a size class.

TRBJ1-1,TRBV6-1,-,-,CASGGTAIEAFF,TGTGCCAGCGGGGGGACCGCTATTGAAGCTTTCTTT
TRBJ1-1,TRBV7-9,-,-,CASSSSLNTEAFF,TGTGCCAGCAGCTCTTCTTTGAACACTGAAGCTTTCTTT
TRBJ1-5,TRBV6-4,-,-,CASSNNEGQPQHF,TGTGCCAGCAGCAACAACGAAGGACAGCCCCAGCATTTT
TRBJ2-7,TRBV7-2,-,TRBD2,CASRIAGSSYEQYF,TGTGCCAGCAGAATAGCGGGAAGCTCCTACGAGCAGTACTTC
TRBJ1-1,TRBV6-5,-,-,CASKESSSHTEAFF,TGTGCCAGCAAGGAATCGTCCAGTCACACTGAAGCTTTCTTT
TRBJ2-7,TRBV5-1,-,TRBD1,CASSLTGQGFYEQYF,TGCGCCAGCAGCTTGACGGGACAGGGATTCTACGAGCAGTACTTC
TRBJ1-6,TRBV30,-,-,CAWSVSSPLHF,TGTGCCTGGAGTGTCTCCTCACCCCTCCACTTT
TRBJ2-7,TRBV6-5,-,TRBD2,CASSQLAGVYEQYF,TGTGCCAGCAGTCAGTTAGCGGGAGTCTACGAGCAGTACTTC
TRBJ1-2,TRBV10-3,-,-,CAISEGGEYGYTF,TGTGCCATCAGTGAGGGGGGCGAGTATGGCTACACCTTC
TRBJ2-3,TRBV30,-,-,CAWSVGGGDTDTQYF,TGTGCCTGGAGTGTAGGAGGGGGGGACACAGATACGCAGTATTTT
TRBJ2-5,TRBV18,once,-,CASSPQGIQETQYF,TGTGCCAGCTCACCACAGGGCATACAAGAGACCCAGTACTTC
TRBJ1-4,TRBV6-5,-,-,CASSRRTTNEKLFF,TGTGCCAGCAGCCGACGGACAACTAATGAAAAACTGTTTTTT
TRBJ2-7,TRBV5-1,-,-,CASSLGGTQVYEQYF,TGCGCCAGCAGCTTGGGCGGGACTCAAGTCTACGAGCAGTACTTC